These 21 T cell receptor beta chains originate from one sample sequenced in a study of blood T cells in healthy people across ages. Sample-barcoded 5' priming and a J-beta primer mix drove a second PCR of about 6 to 11 cycles. TCRdb independently ran MiXCR on the 5' RACE reads; one entry per CDR3 protein. The table records around 900,000 distinct CDR3 sequences, roughly 26% of them present only once. The sequencing sample was made of blood. Receptors originate from a woman older than 75 in good health.

This clonotype was observed many times. V is TRBV20-1 and J is TRBJ2-1; TRBD1 might be the D (5 bases). The CDR3 runs to 14 residues. With 3 bases removed from V and 0 bases from J, the gap between germline ends came to 9 bases. CDR1 is DFQATT, CDR2 SNEGSKA, per germline (reference sequence). The CDR3 DNA sequence: TGCAGTGCTAGCAGCAGGGTCTCCTACAATGAGCAGTTCTTC. It codes for CSASSRVSYNEQFF.

This clonotype was detected many times. The V and J genes are TRBV7-9 and TRBJ1-2; D is possibly TRBD1 (6 bases). The V end lost 8 bases, the J end lost 2 bases, and 9 bases lay between the germline ends. Germline V CDR1 and CDR2: SEHNR, FQNEAQ (reference sequence). This CDR3 is built from 12 residues. CDR3 DNA: TGTGCCAGCGGGACATCGAACTATGGCTACACCTTC. The encoded protein is CASGTSNYGYTF.

Concerning this clonotype: A much larger clone differs from this one at a single base, so this may be a read error. J is TRBJ2-3 and V is TRBV20-1; TRBD2 might be the D (6 bases). V lost 6 bases to trimming and J lost 7 bases, with 14 bases between them. Looked up from germline, CDR1 is DFQATT and CDR2 is SNEGSKA (reference sequence). The CDR3 is 12 amino acids. CDR3 sequence: CSAGRTANTQYF. In nucleotides, the CDR3 is TGCAGTGCGGGGAGGACTGCAAATACGCAGTATTTT.

This clonotype was seen at least ten times. This chain connects TRBV5-1 to TRBJ2-1; the D gene is possibly TRBD2 (6 bases). The CDR3 totals 16 residues. Germline-derived CDR1 and CDR2 are SGHRS and YFSETQ. V shed 4 bases and J shed 3 bases, with 17 bases lying between them. CDR3 DNA sequence: TGCGCCAGCAGCCCGGAGGGGTCGGGTCACTACAATGAGCAGTTCTTC. Protein: CASSPEGSGHYNEQFF.

The chain uses TRBV7-2 and TRBJ2-7, with TRBD2 matching over 10 bases. CDR3 length: 15 residues. With 5 bases clipped from V and 3 bases from J, the junction kept 7 bases outside the gene matches. Germline values: CDR1 SGHTA, CDR2 FQGNSA. The CDR3 region is CASSQRAGGLYEQYF. CDR3 coding DNA: TGTGCCAGCAGCCAGAGAGCGGGGGGGCTCTACGAGCAGTACTTC.

This clonotype was counted many times. The gene calls are TRBV11-2 and TRBJ2-4; 9 bases fit TRBD1. This CDR3 spans 17 amino acids. Unmatched junction bases numbered 10, after V lost 0 bases and J lost 7 bases. The germline CDR1 and CDR2 sequences are SGHAT and FQNNGV. The CDR3 spells CASSLERGQGSGNIQYF. The CDR3 DNA follows: TGTGCCAGCAGCTTAGAACGGGGACAGGGTTCAGGGAACATTCAGTACTTC.

About this clonotype: This may stem from a read error, because a much larger clone lies one nucleotide away. The V and J genes are TRBV20-1 and TRBJ1-2; unclear D gene. CDR1 and CDR2 (germline): DFQATT, SNEGSKA (reference sequence). CDR3 size: 13 residues. The CDR3 nucleotides read TGCGGTGCTAGAATCGACCAAAAATATGGCTACACCTTC. Protein product: CGARIDQKYGYTF.

This clonotype was seen a handful of times. The V and J genes are TRBV6-5 and TRBJ1-6, with 7 bases that match TRBD1. This CDR3 has 15 residues. With V trimmed by 6 bases and J by 3 bases, 5 bases remained unmatched. The germline V gene has CDR1 MNHEY and CDR2 SVGAGI. CDR3 in amino acids: CASRLAGGYNSPLHF. CDR3 in DNA: TGTGCCAGCAGGCTTGCAGGGGGCTATAATTCACCCCTCCACTTT.

Ten or more counts support this clonotype. This chain connects TRBV7-9 to TRBJ1-1, with a weak D call TRBD1 (6 bases). CDR1 and CDR2 (germline): SEHNR, FQNEAQ (reference sequence). This CDR3 has 13 residues. Trimming cost V 5 bases and J 1 base, with 8 bases left between them. Here the CDR3 DNA reads TGTGCCAGCAGCGAGGGACAGAACACTGAAGCTTTCTTT. It specifies CASSEGQNTEAFF.

This clonotype came up once. The chain combines TRBV29-1 with TRBJ2-7; possibly TRBD1 or TRBD2 for D (6 bases each). Germline V gene lookup returns CDR1 SQVTM and CDR2 ANQGSEA. Between the trimmed V and J ends, which lost 5 bases and 9 bases, there was a span of 14 bases. The CDR3 spans 11 residues. The DNA for the CDR3 is TGCAGCGTTTACAGGGACGGGAGGCAGTACTTC. Its translation: CSVYRDGRQYF.

The V and J genes are TRBV10-3 and TRBJ2-7; D may correspond to TRBD1 or TRBD2 (5 bases each). The CDR3 has 14 residues. Trimming stripped 4 bases from V and 3 bases from J, with 13 bases between. CDR1 and CDR2 (germline): ENHRY, SYGVKD. The CDR3, as DNA: TGTGCCATCAGTGGAGGGACGGGGAACTACGAGCAGTACTTC. This codes for CAISGGTGNYEQYF.

This chain links TRBV7-2 with TRBJ1-1, with a possible D match to TRBD1 (5 bases). Looked up from germline, CDR1 is SGHTA and CDR2 is FQGNSA. The length of the CDR3 is 15 residues. Trimming removed 1 base at V and 5 bases at J, with 14 bases between. CDR3 protein: CASSLEVGVLTEAFF. Written as DNA, the CDR3 is TGTGCCAGCAGCTTAGAGGTAGGGGTGTTGACTGAAGCTTTCTTT.

A note on this clonotype: This may come from a read error, since a much larger clone is one base off. The J gene is TRBJ1-1, the V gene TRBV12-3 or TRBV12-4; D unresolved. V was pared by 5 bases and J by 0 bases, with 10 bases between. This CDR3 region has 14 residues. The CDR3 spells CASSANTMNTEAFF. The CDR3 DNA sequence: TGTGCCAGCAGTGCTAATACCATGAACACTGAAGCTTTCTTT.

Notes on this clonotype: The final CDR3 position lacks the conserved phenylalanine or tryptophan, pointing to a likely read error. The chain joins TRBV20-1 to TRBJ2-3; 9 nucleotides line up with TRBD2. The CDR3 sequence is 17 residues long. J gave up 4 bases and V 6 bases, and 17 bases lay outside the gene matches. Germline loops: CDR1 DFQATT, CDR2 SNEGSKA (reference sequence). The CDR3 coding sequence is TGCAGTGCCCCCCCACGGCTGGCGGGGGGGCCTCCAGATACGCAGTATGTT. Translation gives CSAPPRLAGGPPDTQYV.

The genes are TRBV20-1 and TRBJ1-1; unclear D gene. V lost 3 bases and J 3 bases, leaving 14 bases between the germline ends. Germline assignment: CDR1 DFQATT and CDR2 SNEGSKA (reference sequence). This CDR3 has 14 amino acids. CDR3 in DNA: TGCAGTGCTAGCCGGACTACATGGGACACTGAAGCTTTCTTT. Amino acid sequence: CSASRTTWDTEAFF.

This clonotype was recorded many times. The chain links TRBV7-9 to TRBJ2-1; no reliable D call. Germline values: CDR1 SEHNR, CDR2 FQNEAQ (reference sequence). The germline V and J ends were trimmed by 8 bases and 3 bases, with 17 bases remaining between them. The CDR3 is 15 residues long. The CDR3 sequence: CASPGSEKFYNEQFF. For the CDR3, the DNA is TGTGCCAGCCCTGGGTCGGAGAAGTTCTACAATGAGCAGTTCTTC.

This clonotype was seen more than once but under ten times. This could be a read error, since a much larger clone is one nucleotide away. J is TRBJ2-1 and V is TRBV6-5; D may be TRBD1 (5 bases). This CDR3 spans 15 amino acids. Germline CDR1 and CDR2: MNHEY and SVGAGI. As DNA, the CDR3 is TGTGCCAGCAGTTACTCGTGGGGCTCCCACAATGAGCAGTTCTTC. Its protein is CASSYSWGSHNEQFF.

On this clonotype: One base away lies a much larger clone, so this may be a sequencing read error. The chain joins TRBV12-3 or TRBV12-4 to TRBJ1-2; D unclear. This CDR3 has 12 residues. V was trimmed by 7 bases and J by 4 bases, leaving 10 bases between them. The CDR3 DNA is TGTGCCAGCAATAAGCAGGCCTATGGCTACACCTTC. This gives the protein CASNKQAYGYTF.

The V gene is TRBV7-9, the J gene TRBJ1-2; 7 bases agree with TRBD1. J was trimmed by 6 bases and V by 6 bases; bases with no gene match: 10. The CDR3 contains 14 residues. CDR1 is SEHNR and CDR2 is FQNEAQ in the germline V gene (reference sequence). CDR3: CASRQIQGSDGYTF. CDR3 sequence (DNA): TGTGCCAGCAGGCAAATACAGGGGTCTGATGGCTACACCTTC.

V and J are TRBV3-1 and TRBJ2-4; maybe TRBD2 (6 bases). Looked up from germline, CDR1 is LGHDT and CDR2 is YNNKEL (reference sequence). V dropped 3 bases and J dropped 10 bases, with 7 bases sitting between them. This CDR3 has 11 amino acids. In nucleotides, the CDR3 is TGTGCCAGCAGCCAGACTAGTATTCAGTACTTC. This sequence encodes CASSQTSIQYF.

This clonotype has at least ten counts. The genes are TRBV3-1 and TRBJ2-6; D is uncertain. CDR3 length equals 16 residues. V dropped 4 bases and J dropped 2 bases, with 12 bases sitting between them. Germline V lookup: CDR1 LGHDT, CDR2 YNNKEL (reference sequence). The CDR3 DNA reads as TGTGCCAGCAGCCCCCTTGCCGCCGCTGGGGCCAACGTCCTGACTTTC. It codes for CASSPLAAAGANVLTF.